This T cell receptor beta chain was identified during a study of T cell responses to AZD1222 COVID-19 vaccine. Study results and limitations: Clonal diversity was possibly underestimated, and the donors were mostly white British, with more females.

On this clone: The antigen remains unidentified.

Clones were read by immunoSEQ multiplex PCR, and TCRdb kept only the in-frame ones, dropping some. The sample holds roughly 150,000 clones, roughly 94% seen once. The CDR3 has 14 amino acids. Germline trimming cut 0 bases from V and 10 bases from J; bases unmatched to any gene: 0. CDR1 is MNHEY, CDR2 SMNVEV, per germline (reference sequence). The specimen was peripheral blood, collected 28 days after the second AZD1222 dose. The rearrangement uses TRBV27 and TRBJ2-1; 13 bases are a match to TRBD2. The receptor's source is an adult who received the AZD1222 COVID-19 vaccine. The CDR3 loop reads CASSLSGLAGEQFF. The CDR3 DNA follows: TGTGCCAGCAGTTTATCGGGACTAGCGGGGGAGCAGTTCTTC.